This note documents a single TCR beta chain sequence. This clonotype was seen only a few times. Its antigen target is currently unknown. Base qualities were left out, and no much larger clone turns up one base away. In the germline V gene, CDR1 corresponds to SGHTA and CDR2 to FQGNSA. The V end gives up 5 bases and the J end 2 bases, leaving 4 bases in the junction not matched to a gene. The cysteine opens and the phenylalanine closes a CDR3 of 15 amino acids. The kept DNA is CDR3 alone, 45 bases in frame from the first base. The sample is drawn from a study of T-cell memory formation after mild COVID-19 (dated by TCRdb to 2020 to 2022). Turning to the overall study: TCR sequence clusters from the two donors were largely donor specific. In a couple of donors, T-cell clones that expanded and contracted after mild COVID-19 were tracked by sequencing TCRalpha and TCRbeta repertoires over time. The cohort comprised two young, previously healthy adult volunteers, one female and one male.

The sequencer was an Illumina NovaSeq 6000. cDNA libraries for TCRalpha and TCRbeta were prepared by 5'RACE using constant-segment primers, with sample barcodes and unique molecular identifiers added. Trizol reagent was used to extract RNA from every sample. Libraries were amplified in two PCR steps, with a second sample barcode and Illumina TruSeq adapters added in the second step. Libraries were sequenced on an Illumina NovaSeq with 2 x 150 bp paired-end reads. For the original study's pipeline: With migec v1.2.7, reads were demultiplexed and then collapsed into UMI-guided consensus sequences. Using mixcr v2.1.11, UMI consensuses were aligned to TRA and TRB V and J templates and then assembled into clonotypes. A clonotype was counted as expanded or contracted only if both edgeR and NoisET called the change significant, with noise models trained on biological replicates. edgeR calls used a false discovery rate-adjusted p below 0.01 and a log2 fold-change threshold of 1. As an exploratory analysis of dynamics, PCA with hierarchical clustering was applied to max-normalized trajectories of the 1000 most abundant clonotypes. Each responding clone was given a CD4 or CD8 phenotype based on the CD4+ and CD8+ repertoires, which had been sequenced separately. TCRdb cleaned the public reads at Q25 with fastp, built clones with MiXCR and kept in-frame beta chains. One record per CDR3 amino acid sequence lists the most common genes and DNA. The V and J calls shown here were made by TCRdb, not taken from the authors' results. The sample data list 180,000 or so distinct CDR3 sequences, and 11% of these were observed just once. The ten largest make up roughly 3.8% of the sample.

Ficoll-Paque density gradient centrifugation was the method used to isolate PBMCs. Results and caveats for the whole study, not just this receptor: Contracting CD4+ clones were found mainly in CM and EM memory subsets, while CD8+ clones were enriched in EMRA. Some responding clones were detected in pre-infection memory, which suggested that pre-existing cross-reactive memory T cells had joined the SARS-CoV-2 response. Balanced CD4/CD8 phenotypes were observed for clones contracting from day 15 to 85, whereas a bias towards CD4+ was observed for a second wave of clones expanding from day 15 to 37. The study included only a couple of mild cases, and larger cohorts that include severe cases with pre-infection samples were judged to be necessary. SARS-CoV-2 specificity was not confirmed for the second-wave clones peaking on day 37.

The rearranged chain carries TRBV7-2 and TRBJ2-7; TRBD2 agrees with 12 junctional bases. Specimen: PBMCs or a T cell subset sorted from them (not recorded which). This TCR was recovered from a man aged 18 to 30 who had mild COVID-19 (a few samples of this study predate the infection). The sample titles of this study are shuffled in the database, so cell type and time point are left out; the donor was told from shared clones. The nucleotide sequence is TGTGCCAGCAGCCGGACTAGCGGGGTAACCTACGAGCAGTACTTC. Its amino acids are CASSRTSGVTYEQYF.